The 17 T cell receptor beta chains listed next were all sequenced from one sample in a study of vaccination and CD4 T cells after COVID-19. Treatment here: roughly 11-day PBMC culture with coronavirus spike peptide pools or control peptides (ViraFEST assay). At the Johns Hopkins FTIC core, DNA taken from cultured CD4+ T cells was sequenced by way of the Oncomine TCR Beta short-read assay. TCRdb itself ran the PCR reads through MiXCR, one entry per CDR3 protein. The sample records roughly 11,000 distinct CDR3 sequences, approximately 59% being singletons. The antigens for these receptors are not known. What was sequenced was CD4+ T cells from blood, cultured in vitro. These receptors all come from a human donor who had recovered from COVID-19.

CDR3 sequence reads: CASSFSGSYGNEQFF. The DNA for the CDR3 is TGCGCCAGCAGCTTTAGCGGGAGCTATGGCAATGAGCAGTTCTTC. The V and J genes are TRBV5-1 and TRBJ2-1; 9 positions agree with TRBD2. The V segment lost 2 bases and the J segment 6 bases; nucleotides outside the gene matches: 6. The CDR3 extends over 15 amino acids. Germline-derived CDR1 and CDR2 are SGHRS and YFSETQ.

The rearrangement joins TRBV10-1 to TRBJ2-1; D gene unclear. CDR3 length: 12 amino acids. V lost 3 bases to trimming and J lost 9 bases, with 9 bases between them. Germline values: CDR1 WNHNN, CDR2 SYGVQD (reference sequence). The CDR3 here is CASSDPGGEQFF. For the CDR3, the DNA is TGCGCCAGCAGTGACCCAGGTGGTGAGCAGTTCTTC.

This chain uses TRBV7-2 with TRBJ2-1; D is uncertain. The CDR3 has 13 amino acids. CDR1 SGHTA and CDR2 FQGNSA come from the germline V gene. Deletions cut 1 base from V and 4 bases from J, with 5 bases between. For the CDR3, the DNA is TGTGCCAGCAGCTTAGAACTGTACAATGAGCAGTTCTTC. This translates into CASSLELYNEQFF. Based on the CDR3 plus reference TRBV7-2 and TRBJ2-1, the full variable domain is GAGVSQSPSNKVTEKGKDVELRCDPISGHTALYWYRQSLGQGLEFLIYFQGNSAPDKSGLPSDRFSAERTGGSVSTLTIQRTQQEDSAVYLCASSLELYNEQFFGPGTRLTVL.

The gene calls are TRBV12-3 or TRBV12-4 and TRBJ2-2, with 9 bases that match TRBD1. This CDR3 has 15 amino acids. Trimming at V came to 6 bases and at J to 5 bases, leaving 7 bases not matched to a gene. The CDR3 loop is CASSFDRGATGELFF. CDR3 sequence (DNA): TGTGCCAGCAGCTTTGACAGGGGGGCAACCGGGGAGCTGTTTTTT.

The chain links TRBV6-1 to TRBJ2-1; D ambiguous. Trimming pared 6 bases from V and 5 bases from J, leaving 11 bases between. The germline V gene encodes CDR1 MNHNS and CDR2 SASEGT. This CDR3 is 13 amino acids long. CDR3: CASSSSGHNEQFF. In nucleotides, the CDR3 is TGTGCCAGCAGCTCAAGTGGGCACAATGAGCAGTTCTTC.

The chain combines TRBV28 with TRBJ2-1; 7 bases map to TRBD1. The CDR3 consists of 12 residues. V trimming: 4 bases; J trimming: 6 bases; junction bases outside the gene matches: 0. Germline CDR1 and CDR2: MDHEN and SYDVKM. CDR3 residues: CASSSGGNEQFF. The CDR3 nucleotides read TGTGCCAGCAGTTCAGGGGGCAATGAGCAGTTCTTC.

The chain uses TRBV28 and TRBJ2-7; D tentatively fits TRBD1 or TRBD2 (5 bases each). The CDR3 runs to 16 residues. Germline V gives CDR1 MDHEN, CDR2 SYDVKM. The V and J ends lost 3 bases and 5 bases respectively, with 20 bases between them. The CDR3 DNA sequence: TGTGCCAGCAGTTTTTCGACGGGGACGGTAGGGCACGAGCAGTACTTC. It yields the protein CASSFSTGTVGHEQYF.

The V call is TRBV2, the J call TRBJ1-5; tentatively, D is TRBD1 (5 bases). The CDR3 covers 15 residues. Trimming pared 5 bases from V and 2 bases from J, leaving 13 bases between. Per germline, CDR1 SNHLY and CDR2 FYNNEI. This chain's CDR3 is CASSPPGNRNQPQHF. The CDR3 region has the DNA TGTGCCAGCAGTCCCCCAGGGAACCGCAATCAGCCCCAGCATTTT.

Sample share makes this clonotype large. The rearrangement joins TRBV20-1 to TRBJ1-5; D gene ambiguous. The CDR3 spans 17 residues. Germline lookup yields CDR1 DFQATT and CDR2 SNEGSKA (reference sequence). The V and J ends lost 2 bases and 9 bases respectively, with 26 bases between them. CDR3 residues: CSARREGSRIRGSPQHF. In DNA form, the CDR3 reads TGCAGTGCTAGACGGGAAGGGAGTAGGATCCGAGGGTCGCCCCAGCATTTT.

This clonotype has more than one count but fewer than ten. V is TRBV20-1 and J is TRBJ2-2, with 9 bases identical to TRBD2. Germline CDR1 and CDR2: DFQATT and SNEGSKA (reference sequence). J gave up 8 bases and V 3 bases, and 13 bases lay outside the gene matches. The CDR3 runs to 16 residues. The CDR3 DNA reads TGCAGTGCTAGCCCCCCCTCGCGGGAGGGCCAGGGGGAGCTGTTTTTT. Translating it yields CSASPPSREGQGELFF.

The chain recombines TRBV12-3 or TRBV12-4 with TRBJ1-2; D is ambiguous. The CDR3 contains 14 residues. Trimming cost V 5 bases and J 3 bases, with 13 bases left between them. CDR3 sequence reads: CASSPPTRYYGYTF. CDR3 coding DNA: TGTGCCAGCAGTCCCCCGACCCGGTACTATGGCTACACCTTC.

The V call is TRBV11-2, the J call TRBJ1-2; 7 bases agree with TRBD1. The CDR3 contains 13 residues. CDR1 SGHAT and CDR2 FQNNGV come from the germline V gene. The V gene end was trimmed by 6 bases and the J gene end by 2 bases; junction bases not matched to a gene: 3. Here the CDR3 reads CASRYRGNYGYTF. As DNA, the CDR3 is TGTGCCAGCAGGTACAGGGGAAACTATGGCTACACCTTC.

This clonotype occurred a few times. V and J are TRBV20-1 and TRBJ1-1, with 7 bases aligning to TRBD1. V lost 6 bases and J lost 2; bases outside the gene matches: 6. This CDR3 region has 13 residues. The V gene's germline CDR1 is DFQATT and CDR2 SNEGSKA (reference sequence). The CDR3 DNA sequence: TGCAGTGCGAGGGACAGCTTAAACACTGAAGCTTTCTTT. This translates into CSARDSLNTEAFF.

The rearrangement uses TRBV6-1 and TRBJ1-5, with D possibly being TRBD1 (5 bases). The CDR3 totals 16 residues. Germline CDR1 reads MNHNS; CDR2 reads SASEGT. The ends were cut back, 5 bases at V and 5 bases at J, with 19 bases in the middle. Here the CDR3 reads CASSLFFKGGDQPQHF. The DNA for the CDR3 is TGTGCCAGCAGTCTGTTCTTCAAGGGAGGGGATCAGCCCCAGCATTTT.

V gene TRBV6-2 or TRBV6-3 combines with J gene TRBJ1-6, with D possibly TRBD1 on 6 matching bases. Germline values: CDR1 MNHEY, CDR2 SVGEGT. Trimming removed 2 bases at V and 9 bases at J, with 14 bases between. The CDR3 is made up of 15 amino acids. The CDR3 region has the DNA TGTGCCAGCAGTTACCCCAGGGGCAGGGGTTCACCCCTCCACTTT. It yields the protein CASSYPRGRGSPLHF.

The chain links TRBV6-4 to TRBJ2-4; D gene uncertain. The CDR3 runs to 16 residues. Deletions cut 7 bases from V and 1 base from J, with 17 bases between. The germline CDR1 and CDR2 sequences are MRHNA and SNTAGT. In DNA, the CDR3 is TGTGCCAGCATTTATCGGCGAAGGACGGCCAAAAACATTCAGTACTTC. It translates to CASIYRRRTAKNIQYF.

This clonotype has more than one count but fewer than ten. The chain is built from TRBV6-1 and TRBJ2-5, with 10 bases that match TRBD2. Trimming removed 5 bases from V and 3 bases from J; junction bases left unmatched: 6. The CDR3 has 15 amino acids. Germline V gene data show CDR1 as MNHNS and CDR2 as SASEGT. The CDR3 nucleotides are TGTGCCAGCAGTCGGCTAGCGGGAGTCAAAGAGACCCAGTACTTC. Protein: CASSRLAGVKETQYF.